This T cell receptor (beta chain) was sequenced in a study of glioma-infiltrating T cells. The iRepertoire nested amplicon-rescue multiplex PCR amplified TCR alpha and beta CDR3s from RNA. TCRdb itself ran the multiplex PCR reads through MiXCR, one entry per CDR3 protein. The sample holds over 120,000 distinct CDR3 sequences, approximately 40% seen once. The V end was cut by 2 bases, the J end by 5 bases, with 17 bases between. The CDR3 spans 16 residues. Germline lookup yields CDR1 MNHNY and CDR2 SVGAGI (reference sequence). This clonotype has just a few counts. This chain uses TRBV6-6 with TRBJ2-3, with D hard to call. The TCR was taken from a human donor with low-grade glioma or glioblastoma, undergoing nonglioma brain surgery, or in good health (not recorded which). Sequenced material: glioma tissue, nonneoplastic brain tissue, or PBMCs (not recorded which). CDR3: CASSYRGADSGDTQYF. The CDR3 DNA reads TGTGCCAGCAGTTACAGAGGAGCAGATTCCGGAGATACGCAGTATTTT.